A selection of T cell receptor beta chains follows, all from one sample in a study of cytomegalovirus exposure and HLA in healthy donors. Assay used: immunoSEQ multiplex PCR; TCRdb lists only in-frame clones, some missing. The sample has 95,000 to 150,000 clones; 6.5% to 9.5% are singletons. Sequenced material: PBMCs. The receptors originated from a woman aged 40 to 50 in good health and CMV-seropositive. Both conserved end residues are part of each CDR3. Fields, in order: V gene, J gene, CDR3 protein.

TRBV29-1	TRBJ2-6	CSVEIQGEAGANVLTF
TRBV19	TRBJ1-2	CASIGGRTGDYGYTF
TRBV6-6	TRBJ2-1	CASTDRGRVGEQFF
TRBV19	TRBJ1-6	CASSMTGSTTPLHF
TRBV29-1	TRBJ2-3	CSVPTSTDTQYF
TRBV27	TRBJ1-5	CASSLLGEGSNQPQHF
TRBV11-3	TRBJ1-3	CASSRQGSGNTIYF
TRBV18	TRBJ2-3	CASSPLAGGTDTQYF
TRBV2	TRBJ2-7	CASSDYSTSSYEQYF
TRBV19	TRBJ1-3	CASNDRGYPGNTIYF
TRBV7-6	TRBJ1-2	CASSLQGRGFKGAYGYSYTF
TRBV6-5	TRBJ1-2	CASSRGTFNYGYTF
TRBV2	TRBJ1-2	CASRDDRQSPYGYTF
TRBV4-1	TRBJ1-5	CASSQRDNSNQPQHF
TRBV5-1	TRBJ2-5	CASSLGLGDQETQYF
TRBV19	TRBJ1-1	CASSPQGPFTEAFF
TRBV27	TRBJ1-1	CASRSTGYTEAFF
TRBV18	TRBJ2-2	CASTGVGTGELFF
TRBV7-9	TRBJ1-5	CASSLGGQPQHF
TRBV9	TRBJ2-2	CASSVDIGGAGGELFF
TRBV7-9	TRBJ2-1	CASSSSGGSYNEQFF
TRBV4-1	TRBJ2-7	CASSPSGFVDRPYEQYF